This entry lists 6 T cell receptor beta chains sequenced from one sample in a study of beta chain features in type 1 diabetes (dated by TCRdb to the late 2010s). Library preparation employed the immunoSEQ multiplex PCR assay. The entire isolated RNA was reverse transcribed using the High Capacity cDNA Reverse Transcription Kit, and thus expressed TCRB transcripts were sequenced. In its TCRdb copy, this immuneACCESS table keeps in-frame sequences only and misses some clones. Where compared with another copy, unresolved V genes explain less than half of these, and the others have no known cause. The sample records roughly 400,000 clones, roughly 15% of which are singletons. The ten largest clones capture approximately 0.02% of the sample. Specimen: naive CD4+ T cells from blood. The cell subset or site label corresponds to: true naive CD4+ T cells. The receptors shown here come from a woman under 30 in good health.

This chain's CDR3 is CASSLAGGKIGEQYF. As DNA, the CDR3 is TGCGCCAGCAGCTTGGCCGGAGGGAAAATAGGCGAGCAGTACTTC. The chain links TRBV5-1 to TRBJ2-7, with D possibly being TRBD2 (6 bases). The germline V gene encodes CDR1 SGHRS and CDR2 YFSETQ. The CDR3 sequence is 15 residues long. The ends were cut back, 0 bases at V and 6 bases at J, with 16 bases in the middle. Full variable domain (outside the CDR3, taken from reference TRBV5-1 and TRBJ2-7): KAGVTQTPRYLIKTRGQQVTLSCSPISGHRSVSWYQQTPGQGLQFLFEYFSETQRNKGNFPGRFSGRQFSNSRSEMNVSTLELGDSALYLCASSLAGGKIGEQYFGPGTRLTVT.

The chain recombines TRBV2 with TRBJ2-3; D possibly corresponds to TRBD2 (5 bases). The CDR3 totals 15 residues. CDR1 and CDR2 from the germline V gene are SNHLY and FYNNEI. Trimming left V 7 bases short and J 0 bases short, with 14 bases between. The DNA of the CDR3 is TGTGCCAGCACCTCCGACGGGAAAAGCACAGATACGCAGTATTTT. Encoded protein: CASTSDGKSTDTQYF.

The rearrangement uses TRBV14 and TRBJ2-7; 8 bases are a match to TRBD2. The CDR3 sequence is 15 residues long. V lost 0 bases to trimming and J lost 3 bases; unmatched junction nucleotides: 4. The germline CDR1 and CDR2 sequences are SGHDN and FVKESK. As DNA, the CDR3 is TGTGCCAGCAGCCAAGACCAAGCGGGAGACTACGAGCAGTACTTC. This codes for CASSQDQAGDYEQYF.

A few counts support this clone. This same CDR3 is encoded by further DNA sequences in the sample. The V call is TRBV18, the J call TRBJ2-7, with TRBD1 matching over 7 bases. The CDR3 is made up of 14 amino acids. The germline gives CDR1 KGHSH, CDR2 LQKENI. Trimming cost V 3 bases and J 0 bases; bases outside gene matches: 2. CDR3: CASSPRDSSYEQYF. The CDR3 DNA sequence: TGTGCCAGCTCACCCCGGGACAGCTCCTACGAGCAGTACTTC.

The rearrangement uses TRBV11-2 and TRBJ2-1; 7 bases fit TRBD1. The CDR3 has 15 residues. Looked up from germline, CDR1 is SGHAT and CDR2 is FQNNGV. Trimming took 5 bases from V and 8 from J; bases not matched to a gene: 12. Here the CDR3 reads CASSPRQGAWDEQFF. In nucleotides, the CDR3 is TGTGCCAGCAGCCCTAGACAGGGCGCTTGGGATGAGCAGTTCTTC.

V usage is TRBV14 and J usage is TRBJ1-4; 8 bases align to TRBD1. Germline CDR1 reads SGHDN; CDR2 reads FVKESK. The CDR3 is 15 residues long. V shed 4 bases and J 6 bases; nucleotides not matched to a gene: 7. CDR3 protein: CASSLFRGRDEKLFF. CDR3 nucleotide sequence: TGTGCCAGCAGCCTGTTCAGGGGGCGTGATGAAAAACTGTTTTTT.